Presented here are 19 T cell receptor beta chains from one specimen sequenced in a study of response to subunit inactivated influenza vaccine. TCRdb called the RT-PCR reads again in MiXCR, with one record for every CDR3 protein. The data show 700,000 to 900,000 distinct CDR3 sequences, less than 25% seen once. The input for sequencing was PBMCs from blood, taken 5 days after vaccination. These receptors all stem from a man aged 50 or older who received an inactivated influenza vaccine.

This clonotype occurred a few times. The CDR3 is CASSVGDANSPLHF. The CDR3 nucleotides read TGTGCCAGCAGCGTAGGGGACGCCAATTCACCCCTCCACTTT. The chain recombines TRBV9 with TRBJ1-6; tentative D call: TRBD1 (5 bases). V dropped 0 bases and J dropped 7 bases, with 8 bases sitting between them. This CDR3 comprises 14 residues. CDR1 and CDR2 (germline): SGDLS, YYNGEE.

As DNA, the CDR3 is TGTGCCACCAGCAGAGCTGGGACGGGCTATCAGCCCCAGCATTTT. Translating it yields CATSRAGTGYQPQHF. The gene calls are TRBV15 and TRBJ1-5; TRBD1 is a possible D gene (5 bases). This CDR3 comprises 15 residues. Between the trimmed V and J ends, which lost 1 base and 5 bases, there was a span of 12 bases. From germline, CDR1 is LNHNV and CDR2 YYDKDF (reference sequence).

This chain joins TRBV9 and TRBJ2-1; TRBD2 aligns across 9 bases. V lost 0 bases and J lost 10; bases outside the gene matches: 5. CDR1 is SGDLS and CDR2 is YYNGEE in the germline V gene. The CDR3 consists of 14 residues. The CDR3 region has the DNA TGTGCCAGCAGCGTAGGCGGGAGGGCGGGGGAGCAGTTCTTC. It encodes CASSVGGRAGEQFF.

CDR3: CSAPPAGGFPYEQYF. The CDR3 DNA reads TGCAGTGCCCCACCAGCGGGGGGCTTCCCCTACGAGCAGTACTTC. The gene calls are TRBV20-1 and TRBJ2-7; 9 bases map to TRBD2. V lost 6 bases and J lost 2; bases outside the gene matches: 11. Germline V gene sequence: CDR1 DFQATT, CDR2 SNEGSKA (reference sequence). CDR3 length: 15 residues.

In its sample, this clonotype was seen a few times. In DNA form, the CDR3 reads TGTGCCAGCAGCGTAGGTGGCGGGGGCCGCACAGATACGCAGTATTTT. Encoded protein: CASSVGGGGRTDTQYF. The chain joins TRBV9 to TRBJ2-3; D is perhaps TRBD2 (7 bases). V shed 0 bases and J shed 1 base, with 12 bases lying between them. The length of the CDR3 is 16 residues. Germline loops: CDR1 SGDLS, CDR2 YYNGEE. The complete variable domain, with remaining parts taken from reference TRBV9 and TRBJ2-3, reads DSGVTQTPKHLITATGQRVTLRCSPRSGDLSVYWYQQSLDQGLQFLIQYYNGEERAKGNILERFSAQQFPDLHSELNLSSLELGDSALYFCASSVGGGGRTDTQYFGPGTRLTVL.

This chain links TRBV5-1 with TRBJ2-3; 12 bases fit TRBD2. This CDR3 comprises 15 residues. Per the germline V gene, CDR1 is SGHRS and CDR2 is YFSETQ. With 6 bases clipped from V and 5 bases from J, the junction kept 7 bases outside the gene matches. The CDR3 sequence is CASTSRTSGEDTQYF. DNA for the CDR3: TGCGCCAGCACCTCAAGGACTAGCGGGGAAGATACGCAGTATTTT.

The chain carries TRBV6-1 and TRBJ2-7; 10 bases fit TRBD1. This CDR3 has 14 residues. Germline CDR1 MNHNS, CDR2 SASEGT. Trimming took 7 bases from V and 2 from J; bases not matched to a gene: 5. The CDR3 sequence is CASIGQGETYEQYF. DNA of the CDR3: TGTGCCAGCATTGGACAGGGGGAGACCTACGAGCAGTACTTC.

The table lists this clonotype with a count of one. V usage is TRBV20-1 and J usage is TRBJ2-7, with a possible D match to TRBD1 (5 bases). Germline V lookup: CDR1 DFQATT, CDR2 SNEGSKA (reference sequence). The CDR3 runs to 13 residues. V shed 4 bases and J shed 4 bases, with 14 bases lying between them. DNA for the CDR3: TGCAGTGCTAAGCTTGGGGCCGATTACGAGCAGTACTTC. It translates to CSAKLGADYEQYF.

This clonotype has just a few counts. This chain uses TRBV5-1 with TRBJ1-4, with D possibly TRBD1 on 6 matching bases. Trimming took 7 bases from V and 5 from J, leaving 15 bases between them. CDR3 length: 14 amino acids. CDR1 and CDR2 (germline): SGHRS, YFSETQ. The CDR3 DNA is TGCGCCAGCGGAACAGGGCGGGGGAATGAAAAACTGTTTTTT. Amino acid sequence: CASGTGRGNEKLFF.

This clonotype was counted a few times. The chain uses TRBV12-3 or TRBV12-4 and TRBJ1-2; D gene uncertain. Trimming removed 1 base from V and 0 bases from J, with 12 bases in between. CDR3 length equals 16 residues. The CDR3 DNA follows: TGTGCCAGCAGTTTAGGATCGAGGTTTCCTAACTATGGCTACACCTTC. Protein product: CASSLGSRFPNYGYTF.

The chain has TRBV6-6 and TRBJ2-3, with D uncertain. The germline CDR1 and CDR2 sequences are MNHNY and SVGAGI (reference sequence). V lost 10 bases and J 6 bases, leaving 8 bases between the germline ends. CDR3 length: 10 residues. CDR3 loop: CATWRDTQYF. Here the CDR3 DNA reads TGTGCCACTTGGCGGGATACGCAGTATTTT.

The genes are TRBV6-5 and TRBJ2-2; D is unclear. V was cut by 1 base and J by 8 bases, with 8 bases left in between. CDR1 is MNHEY and CDR2 is SVGAGI in the germline V gene. The length of the CDR3 is 13 residues. The CDR3 spells CASSYFGEGELFF. In nucleotides, the CDR3 is TGTGCCAGCAGTTACTTTGGGGAAGGGGAGCTGTTTTTT.

The V gene is TRBV7-9, the J gene TRBJ1-1, with TRBD1 matching over 7 bases. This CDR3 is built from 13 residues. V was pared by 4 bases and J by 6 bases, with 5 bases of the junction left unmatched. The germline V gene has CDR1 SEHNR and CDR2 FQNEAQ (reference sequence). Here the CDR3 reads CASSSDREAEAFF. As DNA, the CDR3 is TGTGCCAGCAGCTCTGACAGGGAGGCTGAAGCTTTCTTT.

Comments on this clonotype: Given a much more abundant clone one base away, this may be a read error. The chain carries TRBV5-1 and TRBJ1-1, with D possibly matching TRBD1 (5 bases). The ends were cut back, 0 bases at V and 0 bases at J, with 9 bases in the middle. CDR1 is SGHRS and CDR2 is YFSETQ in the germline V gene. The CDR3 is made up of 15 amino acids. CDR3 in amino acids: CASSLAATVNTEAFF. CDR3 DNA sequence: TGCGCCAGCAGCTTGGCCGCGACAGTGAACACTGAAGCTTTCTTT.

This clonotype was observed a few times. The V and J genes are TRBV20-1 and TRBJ1-2; 9 bases map to TRBD1. The CDR3 totals 16 residues. Germline lookup yields CDR1 DFQATT and CDR2 SNEGSKA (reference sequence). Unmatched junction bases numbered 7, after V lost 0 bases and J lost 2 bases. The CDR3 DNA reads as TGCAGTGCTAGAGATCCCCGGACAGGGGTCAACTATGGCTACACCTTC. Residues: CSARDPRTGVNYGYTF.

This clonotype was counted between two and nine times. The chain joins TRBV2 to TRBJ1-1; the D gene is possibly TRBD1 (6 bases). Germline lookup yields CDR1 SNHLY and CDR2 FYNNEI. Trimming cost V 7 bases and J 0 bases, with 12 bases left between them. This CDR3 is built from 14 residues. The CDR3 loop is CASTKGQLNTEAFF. The DNA for the CDR3 is TGTGCCAGCACTAAAGGACAGCTGAACACTGAAGCTTTCTTT.

This clonotype was seen a handful of times. The chain couples TRBV29-1 to TRBJ1-2; 7 bases are shared with TRBD1. V lost 5 bases to trimming and J lost 4 bases; unmatched junction nucleotides: 10. The V gene's germline CDR1 is SQVTM and CDR2 ANQGSEA. This CDR3 has 14 amino acids. Written as DNA, the CDR3 is TGCAGCGTTCATCTCCGGGACAGCGGCTATGGCTACACCTTC. Protein: CSVHLRDSGYGYTF.

This clonotype was seen once. This chain links TRBV28 with TRBJ1-5, with 11 bases matching TRBD1. The germline gives CDR1 MDHEN, CDR2 SYDVKM. J gave up 5 bases and V 5 bases, and 5 bases lay outside the gene matches. This CDR3 has 15 amino acids. The CDR3 loop reads CASSPWDRGDQPQHF. The DNA for the CDR3 is TGTGCCAGCAGTCCCTGGGACAGGGGGGATCAGCCCCAGCATTTT. Drawing the rest from reference TRBV28 and TRBJ1-5, the complete variable domain is DVKVTQSSRYLVKRTGEKVFLECVQDMDHENMFWYRQDPGLGLRLIYFSYDVKMKEKGDIPEGYSVSREKKERFSLILESASTNQTSMYLCASSPWDRGDQPQHFGDGTRLSIL.

This clonotype has just a few counts. This chain connects TRBV29-1 to TRBJ2-3; 10 nucleotides match TRBD1. The CDR3 has 16 residues. Unmatched junction bases numbered 12, after V lost 3 bases and J lost 6 bases. From germline, CDR1 is SQVTM and CDR2 ANQGSEA. The CDR3 nucleotides read TGCAGCGTTGAGGAACCGGGACAGGGGAGGATGGATACGCAGTATTTT. Its protein is CSVEEPGQGRMDTQYF.